The 10 T cell receptor beta chains given below trace back to one sample, sequenced in a study (dated by TCRdb to about 2022). Libraries came from the immunoSEQ multiplex PCR assay. TCRdb obtained this table from immuneACCESS and retained in-frame rearrangements with V and J assigned. These tables miss some clones; where compared with another copy, unresolved V genes account for less than half of the shortfall, and the remainder is unexplained. The sample table holds approximately 70,000 clones, of which around 93% were seen once. The ten most abundant clones make up roughly 4.5% of the sample. Sequencing was performed on PBMCs. These receptors all stem from a man in his forties or fifties with rheumatoid arthritis.

The chain links TRBV6-2 or TRBV6-3 to TRBJ1-3; D possibly corresponds to TRBD1 (5 bases). Germline V gene data show CDR1 as MNHEY and CDR2 as SVGEGT. The CDR3 extends over 18 amino acids. V lost 6 bases to trimming and J lost 0 bases, with 21 bases between them. CDR3 sequence: CASRPTLGPRLSGNTIYF. The CDR3 DNA sequence: TGTGCCAGCAGGCCTACTCTGGGACCGCGACTCTCTGGAAACACCATATATTTT.

The rearrangement links TRBV4-2 to TRBJ2-5; TRBD1 aligns across 8 bases. Germline V gene sequence: CDR1 LGHNA, CDR2 YNFKEQ. The CDR3 length is 15 residues. V shed 2 bases and J 1 base; nucleotides not matched to a gene: 3. CDR3 nucleotides: TGTGCCAGCAGCCAAAACAGGGGGACCCAAGAGACCCAGTACTTC. Translating gives CASSQNRGTQETQYF.

V is TRBV2 and J is TRBJ1-4, with TRBD1 as a possible D gene (5 bases). The CDR3 consists of 15 residues. Germline V gene lookup returns CDR1 SNHLY and CDR2 FYNNEI. The ends were cut back, 7 bases at V and 3 bases at J, with 15 bases in the middle. The CDR3 loop is CASNTGGEANEKLFF. DNA for the CDR3: TGTGCCAGCAACACCGGGGGGGAGGCTAATGAAAAACTGTTTTTT.

The rearrangement joins TRBV11-1 to TRBJ2-3, with D perhaps TRBD2 (6 bases). Between the trimmed V and J ends, which lost 3 bases and 4 bases, there was a span of 17 bases. The CDR3 is 16 amino acids. CDR1 SGHAT and CDR2 FQDESV come from the germline V gene (reference sequence). As DNA, the CDR3 is TGTGCCAGCAGCTTCCGGGACTTGGCCTTGCCAGATACGCAGTATTTT. As protein: CASSFRDLALPDTQYF.

J is TRBJ2-1 and V is TRBV5-1, with D maybe TRBD1 (6 bases). This CDR3 is built from 14 residues. Germline V gene lookup returns CDR1 SGHRS and CDR2 YFSETQ. Trimming took 6 bases from V and 6 from J, leaving 16 bases between them. DNA of the CDR3: TGCGCCAGCAAGGACAGCCCTCAAACCAATGAGCAGTTCTTC. Its translation: CASKDSPQTNEQFF.

The table lists this clone with a count of one. The chain links TRBV6-2 or TRBV6-3 to TRBJ1-1, with 8 bases fitting TRBD1. The CDR3 has 16 amino acids. Trimming took 2 bases from V and 2 from J; bases not matched to a gene: 7. The germline V gene has CDR1 MNHEY and CDR2 SVGEGT. CDR3 in amino acids: CASSYPRTGLNTEAFF. The CDR3 nucleotides are TGTGCCAGCAGTTACCCGCGGACAGGGCTTAACACTGAAGCTTTCTTT.

The chain recombines TRBV6-5 with TRBJ1-1; 9 bases agree with TRBD1. CDR3 length: 13 residues. The V segment lost 8 bases and the J segment 10 bases; nucleotides outside the gene matches: 11. Germline-derived CDR1 and CDR2 are MNHEY and SVGAGI. The chain's CDR3 is CASRGGQGGRAFF. The DNA of the CDR3 is TGTGCCAGCCGAGGGGGACAGGGAGGGAGAGCTTTCTTT.

The chain carries TRBV9 and TRBJ1-1; D gene ambiguous. Trimming removed 0 bases from V and 5 bases from J, with 8 bases in between. This CDR3 region has 13 residues. From germline, CDR1 is SGDLS and CDR2 YYNGEE. The CDR3 reads CASSVAGRTEAFF. The CDR3 nucleotides read TGTGCCAGCAGCGTAGCTGGGCGGACTGAAGCTTTCTTT.

In its sample, this clone was seen once. The chain uses TRBV20-1 and TRBJ1-1, with D uncertain. The V gene's germline CDR1 is DFQATT and CDR2 SNEGSKA (reference sequence). Deletions cut 3 bases from V and 0 bases from J, with 8 bases between. This CDR3 is 13 amino acids long. The CDR3 bases are TGCAGTGCTAGTCAAAAGATGAACACTGAAGCTTTCTTT. Translated: CSASQKMNTEAFF.

The chain couples TRBV19 to TRBJ2-5; 7 bases align to TRBD2. The CDR3 consists of 15 residues. The germline CDR1 and CDR2 sequences are LNHDA and SQIVND (reference sequence). V dropped 4 bases and J dropped 5; count of bases not matched to a gene: 10. The CDR3 DNA reads as TGTGCCAGTAGTACGTCTGCGGGAGTAGCGGAGACCCAGTACTTC. Protein product: CASSTSAGVAETQYF.